The sequence of this T cell receptor (beta chain) was determined in a study of blood T cell repertoires in COVID-19. On the study more broadly: T cells, B-cell-depleted T cells, or PBMCs supplied cDNA or gDNA.

How the authors handled the data: The assay estimated nucleated cells by amplifying reference gene primers. Some clones are missing from TCRdb's copy, which holds only in-frame ones; the method was immunoSEQ multiplex PCR. V and J calls and clone size are copied from that table; D and trimming were computed from the DNA. The sample has just over 300,000 clones, roughly 91% seen once. The CDR3 is 17 amino acids. J was trimmed by 6 bases and V by 2 bases; bases with no gene match: 13. Germline V gene data show CDR1 as SQVTM and CDR2 as ANQGSEA. The sample was peripheral blood. This chain connects TRBV29-1 to TRBJ2-2; TRBD1 aligns across 9 bases. The clonotype originates from a woman in her 30s with COVID-19, enrolled during active disease. The DNA of the CDR3 is TGCAGCGTTGAAATGCGGTCGGGACAGGGTTCCGCCGGGGAGCTGTTTTTT. Translating it yields CSVEMRSGQGSAGELFF.